These T cell receptor beta chains were read from a single sample in a study of T cell responses to AZD1222 COVID-19 vaccine. Data came from immunoSEQ multiplex PCR; TCRdb stores just in-frame clones and leaves some out. The sample holds under 200,000 clones, more than 75% seen once. The sample was peripheral blood, taken on day 0 of MenACWY control vaccination. The source of these receptors is an adult in good health. Both conserved end residues are part of each CDR3. For some rows the clone size is stated as once, few or many, or as a class when expanded; others skip it.

j_call | cdr3_length | v_call | clone_size | cdr3_aa
TRBJ2-1 | 14 | TRBV28 | - | CASSVTGGYNEQFF
TRBJ1-1 | 14 | TRBV5-4 | - | CASQRTAMNTEAFF
TRBJ2-7 | 17 | TRBV21-1 | - | CASSKAGGQEHSYEQYF
TRBJ2-3 | 15 | TRBV3-1/TRBV3-2 | - | CASSQDLLDRDTQYF
TRBJ1-2 | 11 | TRBV20-1 | - | CSARVFGGYTF
TRBJ2-6 | 16 | TRBV5-1 | once | CASSLMGSSGANVLTF
TRBJ2-7 | 13 | TRBV7-9 | once | CASSATVNYEQYF
TRBJ1-4 | 14 | TRBV14 | - | CASSLRTPNEKLFF
TRBJ1-4 | 14 | TRBV7-2 | - | CASSLGEWSEKLFF
TRBJ1-2 | 11 | TRBV7-9 | - | CASSSTVGYTF
TRBJ1-4 | 13 | TRBV3-1/TRBV3-2 | once | CASSQEGSEKLFF
TRBJ2-7 | 13 | TRBV27 | - | CASSYRTQGEQYF
TRBJ2-6 | 13 | TRBV10-3 | once | CATRQGLGNVLTF
TRBJ2-1 | 14 | TRBV3-1/TRBV3-2 | once | CASSVRDRGHEQFF
TRBJ2-3 | 17 | TRBV28 | - | CASSRTGISLRTDTQYF
TRBJ1-5 | 15 | TRBV2 | - | CASSEATGRSQPQHF
TRBJ1-4 | 13 | TRBV19 | - | CASSAGLGEKLFF
TRBJ2-1 | 15 | TRBV10-3 | - | CAIRGLAGGYNEQFF
TRBJ2-7 | 17 | TRBV5-7 | - | CASTHLDRERRSYEQYF
TRBJ1-1 | 15 | TRBV28 | - | CASSPGTPSNTEAFF
TRBJ2-7 | 11 | TRBV5-5 | - | CASSFGDEQYF
TRBJ1-6 | 12 | TRBV27 | - | CASSPLSSPLHF
TRBJ1-1 | 13 | TRBV27 | - | CASSFRGGTEAFF
TRBJ2-2 | 17 | TRBV7-3 | - | CASSSTRGQANTGELFF
TRBJ1-2 | 13 | TRBV7-9 | - | CASSDQGGGGYTF
TRBJ2-7 | 14 | TRBV5-4 | - | CASSAGQGPYEQYF
TRBJ2-3 | 15 | TRBV6-5 | - | CASSPGDYSTDTQYF
TRBJ2-4 | 16 | TRBV11-2 | - | CASSLGRGQAKNIQYF